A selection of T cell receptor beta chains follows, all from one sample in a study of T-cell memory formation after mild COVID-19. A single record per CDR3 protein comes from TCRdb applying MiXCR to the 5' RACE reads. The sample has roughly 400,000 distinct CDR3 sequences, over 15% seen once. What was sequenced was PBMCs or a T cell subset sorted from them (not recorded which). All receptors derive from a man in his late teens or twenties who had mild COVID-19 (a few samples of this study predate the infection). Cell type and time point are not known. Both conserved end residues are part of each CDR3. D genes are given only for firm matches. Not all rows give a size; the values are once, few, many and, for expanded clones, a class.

CDR3nt: TGCAGTGCTAGCGGGGGAAGTGAGCAGTTCTTC; CDR3aa: CSASGGSEQFF; abundance: few; v_gene: TRBV20-1; d_gene: .; j_gene: TRBJ2-1
CDR3nt: TGCGCCAGCAGCCAAGTGCTACGCGAGACCCAGTACTTC; CDR3aa: CASSQVLRETQYF; abundance: .; v_gene: TRBV4-1; d_gene: .; j_gene: TRBJ2-5
CDR3nt: TGCGCCAGCAGCCAACCGGGGGCAGTCTCCTACAATGAGCAGTTCTTC; CDR3aa: CASSQPGAVSYNEQFF; abundance: few; v_gene: TRBV4-3; d_gene: .; j_gene: TRBJ2-1
CDR3nt: TGTGCCAGCAGCTTGGAACCGGGACAGAGCTACGAGCAGTACTTC; CDR3aa: CASSLEPGQSYEQYF; abundance: .; v_gene: TRBV5-5; d_gene: TRBD1; j_gene: TRBJ2-7
CDR3nt: TGTGCCAGCAGTTTGAGACAGGGGGATCAAGAGACCCAGTACTTC; CDR3aa: CASSLRQGDQETQYF; abundance: few; v_gene: TRBV28; d_gene: TRBD1; j_gene: TRBJ2-5
CDR3nt: TGTGCCAGCAGCGAGGGCGGGGGGGCCGCTACCGGGGAGCTGTTTTTT; CDR3aa: CASSEGGGAATGELFF; abundance: .; v_gene: TRBV5-4; d_gene: TRBD2; j_gene: TRBJ2-2
CDR3nt: TGTGCCAGCAGCTTGGTGGCGACAGGAGTCACAGATACGCAGTATTTT; CDR3aa: CASSLVATGVTDTQYF; abundance: .; v_gene: TRBV5-6; d_gene: .; j_gene: TRBJ2-3
CDR3nt: TGTGCCAGCAGCCCTACTATGGGGGGCTACAGGGAGCTGTTTTTT; CDR3aa: CASSPTMGGYRELFF; abundance: .; v_gene: TRBV7-3; d_gene: .; j_gene: TRBJ2-2
CDR3nt: TGTGCCAGCAGTCAAGGACAGCACTATGGCTACACCTTC; CDR3aa: CASSQGQHYGYTF; abundance: few; v_gene: TRBV7-8; d_gene: .; j_gene: TRBJ1-2
CDR3nt: TGCAGCCCTCGGGACAGGAGATCCTACGAGCAGTACTTC; CDR3aa: CSPRDRRSYEQYF; abundance: many; v_gene: TRBV20-1; d_gene: TRBD1; j_gene: TRBJ2-7
CDR3nt: TGCAGTGCATTACCCGGGACTAGCGGAACTTTTGAGCAGTTCTTC; CDR3aa: CSALPGTSGTFEQFF; abundance: .; v_gene: TRBV20-1; d_gene: TRBD2; j_gene: TRBJ2-1
CDR3nt: TGTGCCAGCGGGGGCCCCGGCGATTCACCCCTCCACTTT; CDR3aa: CASGGPGDSPLHF; abundance: .; v_gene: TRBV7-9; d_gene: .; j_gene: TRBJ1-6
CDR3nt: TGTGCCAGCAGCTTCCGGGGGGCCTATGATACGCAGTATTTT; CDR3aa: CASSFRGAYDTQYF; abundance: few; v_gene: TRBV7-6; d_gene: .; j_gene: TRBJ2-3
CDR3nt: TGTGCCAGCAGCTTAACAGGGACAGCGGAGACCCAGTACTTC; CDR3aa: CASSLTGTAETQYF; abundance: .; v_gene: TRBV7-2; d_gene: TRBD1; j_gene: TRBJ2-5
CDR3nt: TGTGCCAGCAGCTTATTTGCGGGGGGACGCACTGAAGCTTTCTTT; CDR3aa: CASSLFAGGRTEAFF; abundance: .; v_gene: TRBV7-9; d_gene: .; j_gene: TRBJ1-1
CDR3nt: TGTGCCAGCAGCTCACGGACAGGGGAACTCCAAGAGACCCAGTACTTC; CDR3aa: CASSSRTGELQETQYF; abundance: .; v_gene: TRBV7-9; d_gene: TRBD1; j_gene: TRBJ2-5
CDR3nt: TGTGCCACCAGCAGACAATACAATGAGCAGTTCTTC; CDR3aa: CATSRQYNEQFF; abundance: .; v_gene: TRBV15; d_gene: .; j_gene: TRBJ2-1